The 12 T cell receptor beta chains listed next were all sequenced from one sample in a study of T cell responses to AZD1222 COVID-19 vaccine (dated by TCRdb to about 2021). This sample's time point label indicates: baseline before first vaccination. Library generation was performed with the immunoSEQ multiplex PCR assay. The source is immuneACCESS, and TCRdb retained only in-frame sequences with V and J called. Part of the clones is not carried over; for the studies checked, unresolved V genes explain less than half of this, and the remainder is unexplained. The sample table lists some 120,000 clones, just over 85% of them with a count of one. The top ten hold approximately 8% of the sample. The sample was peripheral blood, taken on day 0 of AZD1222 vaccination. The receptors originated from an adult in good health.

The chain recombines TRBV7-9 with TRBJ1-1; 8 bases align to TRBD1. Germline V gene lookup returns CDR1 SEHNR and CDR2 FQNEAQ (reference sequence). Germline trimming cut 3 bases from V and 4 bases from J; bases unmatched to any gene: 7. The CDR3 has 15 amino acids. The CDR3 sequence: CASSLADRAGTEAFF. In nucleotides, the CDR3 is TGTGCCAGCAGCTTGGCGGACAGGGCGGGCACTGAAGCTTTCTTT.

The chain joins TRBV27 to TRBJ1-6; D may be TRBD1 (5 bases). V lost 5 bases and J 10 bases, leaving 18 bases between the germline ends. CDR3 length equals 15 residues. Germline V gives CDR1 MNHEY, CDR2 SMNVEV (reference sequence). CDR3 DNA sequence: TGTGCCAGCAGTCCGGGGACCCTGTCGGGGTCACCCCTCCACTTT. This encodes CASSPGTLSGSPLHF.

This clone was detected a few times. V gene TRBV4-3 combines with J gene TRBJ1-2; D unclear. The CDR3 contains 14 residues. Germline-derived CDR1 and CDR2 are LGHNA and YSLEER. Trimming removed 0 bases from V and 6 bases from J, with 11 bases in between. The CDR3 reads CASSQDAVQDGYTF. The CDR3 DNA follows: TGCGCCAGCAGCCAAGACGCAGTCCAAGATGGCTACACCTTC.

This chain joins TRBV6-5 and TRBJ2-7; 9 nucleotides align to TRBD1. The V and J ends lost 5 bases and 3 bases, in that order; junction bases with no gene match: 5. The CDR3 is made up of 14 amino acids. The germline gives CDR1 MNHEY, CDR2 SVGAGI. CDR3 region: CASSTGTGNYEQYF. The CDR3 region has the DNA TGTGCCAGCAGTACCGGGACAGGGAACTACGAGCAGTACTTC.

V usage is TRBV28 and J usage is TRBJ2-7; 9 bases match TRBD1. V was clipped by 5 bases and J by 8 bases; unmatched bases: 13. The CDR3 length is 15 residues. CDR1 MDHEN and CDR2 SYDVKM come from the germline V gene. The CDR3 sequence is CASSRPGQGIPQQYF. CDR3 sequence (DNA): TGTGCCAGCAGTAGACCGGGACAGGGCATCCCCCAGCAGTACTTC.

In this sample, this clone turned up a few times. The chain links TRBV21-1 to TRBJ2-1; the DNA was not used to check the table's D call, TRBD2. TRBV21-1 is given as a pseudogene. The CDR3 runs to 17 residues. CDR3 nucleotide sequence: TGTGCCAGCAGTAAGGGTTCTAGCGGGGAGCGCTACAATGAGCAGTTCTTC. Translating it yields CASSKGSSGERYNEQFF.

The chain recombines TRBV9 with TRBJ2-2; D gene unclear. Trimming stripped 0 bases from V and 5 bases from J, with 17 bases between. Germline CDR1 and CDR2: SGDLS and YYNGEE. The CDR3 contains 17 residues. The CDR3: CASSVAWRGIGTGELFF. CDR3 sequence (DNA): TGTGCCAGCAGCGTAGCTTGGCGTGGAATAGGGACCGGGGAGCTGTTTTTT.

This rearrangement joins TRBV10-1 to TRBJ1-1; possibly TRBD1 for D (5 bases). V was cut by 4 bases and J by 7 bases, with 16 bases left in between. The length of the CDR3 is 14 residues. Germline V gene lookup returns CDR1 WNHNN and CDR2 SYGVQD (reference sequence). CDR3 DNA: TGCGCCAGCAGTGCCGGGGGGGTCGGGATTGAAGCTTTCTTT. Translating gives CASSAGGVGIEAFF.

The chain uses TRBV24-1 and TRBJ2-2, with 9 positions matching TRBD1. The germline gives CDR1 KGHDR, CDR2 SFDVKD. The J segment lost 7 bases and the V segment lost 4 bases, leaving 6 bases of the junction unmatched. The CDR3 has 15 amino acids. CDR3 coding DNA: TGTGCCACCAGTGAACCCGGACAGGGGAGCGGGGAGCTGTTTTTT. This gives the protein CATSEPGQGSGELFF.

The chain links TRBV5-1 to TRBJ2-5; maybe TRBD2 (5 bases). Trimming removed 0 bases at V and 4 bases at J, with 10 bases between. Germline CDR1 is SGHRS and CDR2 is YFSETQ. The CDR3 extends over 14 amino acids. In nucleotides, the CDR3 is TGCGCCAGCAGCTTGGAAGGAGGCAGAGAGACCCAGTACTTC. Its protein product is CASSLEGGRETQYF.

The V gene is TRBV24-1, the J gene TRBJ2-2; the D gene is possibly TRBD1 (6 bases). The CDR3 length is 16 residues. V gave up 12 bases and J gave up 6 bases, with 25 bases separating them. Germline CDR1 and CDR2: KGHDR and SFDVKD. The CDR3 sequence is CAGDLAWGLYPGELFF. CDR3 nucleotides: TGTGCCGGAGACCTAGCTTGGGGGCTCTATCCCGGGGAGCTGTTTTTT.

The rearrangement joins TRBV2 to TRBJ1-6, with D perhaps matching TRBD1 (6 bases). Germline V gives CDR1 SNHLY, CDR2 FYNNEI. V was cut by 6 bases and J by 7 bases, with 16 bases left in between. The length of the CDR3 is 15 residues. CDR3 amino acids: CASSPGTIKNSPLHF. CDR3 DNA: TGTGCCAGCAGCCCCGGGACAATAAAGAATTCACCCCTCCACTTT.